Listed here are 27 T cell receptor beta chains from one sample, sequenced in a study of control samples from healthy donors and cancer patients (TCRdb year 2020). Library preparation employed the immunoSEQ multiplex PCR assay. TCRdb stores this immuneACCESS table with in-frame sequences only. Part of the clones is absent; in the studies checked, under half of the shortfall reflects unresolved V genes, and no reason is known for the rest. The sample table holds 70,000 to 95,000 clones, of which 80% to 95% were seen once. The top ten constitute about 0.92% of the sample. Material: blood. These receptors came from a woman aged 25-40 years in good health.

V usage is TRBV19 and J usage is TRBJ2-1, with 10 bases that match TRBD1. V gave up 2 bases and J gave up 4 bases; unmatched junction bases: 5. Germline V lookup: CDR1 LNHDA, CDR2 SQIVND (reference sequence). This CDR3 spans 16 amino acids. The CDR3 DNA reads TGTGCCAGTAGTATACTGGGACAGGGGAGTTACAATGAGCAGTTCTTC. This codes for CASSILGQGSYNEQFF.

As DNA, the CDR3 is TGTGCCAGCAGCAGCATGCGGGCGAGGGGCACTGAAGCTTTCTTT. This sequence encodes CASSSMRARGTEAFF. The J gene is TRBJ1-1, the V gene TRBV7-9, with D perhaps matching TRBD1 (5 bases). Germline V CDR1 and CDR2: SEHNR, FQNEAQ (reference sequence). The V and J ends lost 5 bases and 4 bases respectively, with 17 bases between them. The CDR3 runs 15 residues.

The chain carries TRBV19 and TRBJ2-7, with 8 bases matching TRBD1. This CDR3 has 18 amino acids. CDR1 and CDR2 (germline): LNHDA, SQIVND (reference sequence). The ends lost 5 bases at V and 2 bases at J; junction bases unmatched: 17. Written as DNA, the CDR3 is TGTGCCAGTAGTTCCCTCCGACCTGGGGGGACAGGAGCCTACGAGCAGTACTTC. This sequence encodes CASSSLRPGGTGAYEQYF.

CDR3 region: CASSLVGASGGGPGELFF. The DNA of the CDR3 is TGTGCCAGCAGCTTAGTAGGGGCTAGCGGGGGGGGCCCCGGGGAGCTGTTTTTT. The V call is TRBV11-2, the J call TRBJ2-2; TRBD2 matches 12 bases. The CDR3 extends over 18 amino acids. From germline, CDR1 is SGHAT and CDR2 FQNNGV. V was clipped by 1 base and J by 6 bases; unmatched bases: 9. The full variable domain, with the rest looked up from reference TRBV11-2 and TRBJ2-2, is EAGVAQSPRYKIIEKRQSVAFWCNPISGHATLYWYQQILGQGPKLLIQFQNNGVVDDSQLPKDRFSAERLKGVDSTLKIQPAKLEDSAVYLCASSLVGASGGGPGELFFGEGSRLTVL.

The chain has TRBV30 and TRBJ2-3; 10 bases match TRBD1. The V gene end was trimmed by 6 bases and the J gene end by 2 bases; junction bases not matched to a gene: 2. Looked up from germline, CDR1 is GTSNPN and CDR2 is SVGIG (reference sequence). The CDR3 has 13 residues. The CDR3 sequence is CACGQGVTDTQYF. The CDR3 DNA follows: TGTGCCTGTGGACAGGGGGTCACAGATACGCAGTATTTT.

CDR3 sequence (DNA): TGTGCCAGCAGCTCGGACAGACATAATTCACCCCTCCACTTT. This encodes CASSSDRHNSPLHF. The V gene is TRBV7-6, the J gene TRBJ1-6; D perhaps matches TRBD1 (6 bases). The length of the CDR3 is 14 residues. Trimming left V 4 bases short and J 5 bases short, with 9 bases between. Germline assignment: CDR1 SGHVS and CDR2 FNYEAQ.

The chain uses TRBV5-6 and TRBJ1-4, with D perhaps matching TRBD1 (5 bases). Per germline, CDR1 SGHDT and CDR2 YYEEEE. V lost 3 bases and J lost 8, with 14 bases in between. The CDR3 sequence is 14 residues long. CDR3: CASSSRSWDEKLFF. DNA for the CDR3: TGTGCCAGCAGCTCCCGATCGTGGGACGAAAAACTGTTTTTT. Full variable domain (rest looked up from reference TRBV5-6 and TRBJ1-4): DAGVTQSPTHLIKTRGQQVTLRCSPKSGHDTVSWYQQALGQGPQFIFQYYEEEERQRGNFPDRFSGHQFPNYSSELNVNALLLGDSALYLCASSSRSWDEKLFFGSGTQLSVL.

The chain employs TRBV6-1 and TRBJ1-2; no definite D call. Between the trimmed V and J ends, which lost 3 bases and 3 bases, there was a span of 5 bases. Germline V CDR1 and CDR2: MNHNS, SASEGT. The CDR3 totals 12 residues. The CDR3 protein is CASSEGYYGYTF. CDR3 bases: TGTGCCAGCAGTGAGGGATACTATGGCTACACCTTC.

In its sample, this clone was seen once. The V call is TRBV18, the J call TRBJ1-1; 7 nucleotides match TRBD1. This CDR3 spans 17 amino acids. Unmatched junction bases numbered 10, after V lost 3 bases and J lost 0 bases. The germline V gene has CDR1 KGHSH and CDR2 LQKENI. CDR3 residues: CASSPVTGIGVNTEAFF. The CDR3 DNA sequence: TGTGCCAGCTCACCTGTGACAGGGATTGGGGTGAACACTGAAGCTTTCTTT.

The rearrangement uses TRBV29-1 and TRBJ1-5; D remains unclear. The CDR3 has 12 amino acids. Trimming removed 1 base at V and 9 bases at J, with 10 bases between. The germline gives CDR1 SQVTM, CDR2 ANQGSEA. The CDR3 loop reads CSVEGPEGPQHF. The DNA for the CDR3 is TGCAGCGTTGAAGGACCCGAGGGGCCCCAGCATTTT.

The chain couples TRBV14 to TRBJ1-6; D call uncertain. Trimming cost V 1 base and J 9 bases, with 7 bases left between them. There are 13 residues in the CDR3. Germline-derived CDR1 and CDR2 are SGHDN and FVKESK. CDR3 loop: CASSQGWRSPLHF. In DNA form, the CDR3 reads TGTGCCAGCAGCCAAGGCTGGCGTTCACCCCTCCACTTT.

The CDR3: CASSVNQGVGNTIYF. In nucleotides, the CDR3 is TGCGCCAGCAGCGTAAACCAGGGGGTTGGAAACACCATATATTTT. The rearrangement links TRBV5-1 to TRBJ1-3; 7 bases match TRBD1. Germline CDR1 and CDR2: SGHRS and YFSETQ. V trimming: 4 bases; J trimming: 3 bases; junction bases outside the gene matches: 7. This CDR3 is built from 15 residues.

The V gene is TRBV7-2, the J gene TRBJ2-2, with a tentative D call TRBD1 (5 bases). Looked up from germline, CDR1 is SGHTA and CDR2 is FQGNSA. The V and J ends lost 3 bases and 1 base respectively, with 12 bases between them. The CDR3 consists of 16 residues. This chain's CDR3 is CASSFGDRGNTGELFF. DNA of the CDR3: TGTGCCAGCAGCTTTGGGGATAGGGGGAACACCGGGGAGCTGTTTTTT.

CDR3 loop: CASSTPPLNEKLFF. The CDR3 DNA reads as TGTGCCAGCTCAACGCCGCCTTTAAATGAAAAACTGTTTTTT. The V call is TRBV3-1 (or the pseudogene TRBV3-2), the J call TRBJ1-4, with D uncertain. Trimming took off 8 bases at V and 5 bases at J, with 15 bases between the two ends. The length of the CDR3 is 14 residues. In germline, CDR1 is LGHDT, CDR2 YNNKEL (reference sequence).

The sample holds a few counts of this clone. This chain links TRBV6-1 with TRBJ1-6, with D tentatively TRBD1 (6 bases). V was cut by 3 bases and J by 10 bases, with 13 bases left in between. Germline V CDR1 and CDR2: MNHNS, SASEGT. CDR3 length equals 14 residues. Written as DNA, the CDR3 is TGTGCCAGCAGTGACCGACAGGACAGCTCACCCCTCCACTTT. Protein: CASSDRQDSSPLHF.

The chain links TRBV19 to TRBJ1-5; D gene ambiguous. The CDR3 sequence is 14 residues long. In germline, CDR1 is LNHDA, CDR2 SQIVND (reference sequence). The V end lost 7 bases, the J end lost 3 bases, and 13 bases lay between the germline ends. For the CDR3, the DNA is TGTGCCAGTAAGGTTGGGTTATACAATCAGCCCCAGCATTTT. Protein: CASKVGLYNQPQHF.

The CDR3 DNA reads as TGCAGCGTTGAACCCCCCGGGAACCCTACCGGGGAGCTGTTTTTT. This encodes CSVEPPGNPTGELFF. The chain recombines TRBV29-1 with TRBJ2-2, with a possible D match to TRBD2 (5 bases). V shed 2 bases and J shed 5 bases, with 15 bases lying between them. The CDR3 covers 15 residues. Germline CDR1 is SQVTM and CDR2 is ANQGSEA.

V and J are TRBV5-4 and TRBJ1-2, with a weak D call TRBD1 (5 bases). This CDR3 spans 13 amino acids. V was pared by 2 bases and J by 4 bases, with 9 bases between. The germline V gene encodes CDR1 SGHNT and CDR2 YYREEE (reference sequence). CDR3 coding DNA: TGTGCCAGCAGCTTTTCAGGGACCTATGGCTACACCTTC. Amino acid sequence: CASSFSGTYGYTF. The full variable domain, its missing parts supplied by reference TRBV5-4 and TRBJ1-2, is ETGVTQSPTHLIKTRGQQVTLRCSSQSGHNTVSWYQQALGQGPQFIFQYYREEENGRGNFPPRFSGLQFPNYSSELNVNALELDDSALYLCASSFSGTYGYTFGSGTRLTVV.

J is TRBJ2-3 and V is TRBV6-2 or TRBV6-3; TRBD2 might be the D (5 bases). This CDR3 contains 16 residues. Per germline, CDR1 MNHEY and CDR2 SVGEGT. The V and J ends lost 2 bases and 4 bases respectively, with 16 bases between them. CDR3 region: CASSYEVGWESDTQYF. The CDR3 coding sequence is TGTGCCAGCAGTTACGAAGTAGGTTGGGAGTCAGATACGCAGTATTTT.

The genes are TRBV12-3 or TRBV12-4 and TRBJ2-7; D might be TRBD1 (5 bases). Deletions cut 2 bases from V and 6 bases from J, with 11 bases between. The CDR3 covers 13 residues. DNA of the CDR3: TGTGCCAGCAGTTTATGGCAGGGTCGCGAGCAGTACTTC. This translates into CASSLWQGREQYF.

The CDR3 coding sequence is TGTGCCAGCAGGAGAGTAGGACAGGGACTCACTGAAGCTTTCTTT. Its translation is CASRRVGQGLTEAFF. The chain has TRBV2 and TRBJ1-1, with 8 bases identical to TRBD1. The germline V gene encodes CDR1 SNHLY and CDR2 FYNNEI. The CDR3 length is 15 residues. V lost 6 bases, J lost 4 bases, and 10 bases stayed unmatched. The complete variable domain, with remaining parts taken from reference TRBV2 and TRBJ1-1, reads EPEVTQTPSHQVTQMGQEVILRCVPISNHLYFYWYRQILGQKVEFLVSFYNNEISEKSEIFDDQFSVERPDGSNFTLKIRSTKLEDSAMYFCASRRVGQGLTEAFFGQGTRLTVV.

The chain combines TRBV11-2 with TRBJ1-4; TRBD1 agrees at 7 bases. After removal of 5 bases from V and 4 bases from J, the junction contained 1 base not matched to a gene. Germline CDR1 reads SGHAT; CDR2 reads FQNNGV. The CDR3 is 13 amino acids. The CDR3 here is CASSQGGNEKLFF. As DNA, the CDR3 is TGTGCCAGCAGCCAGGGGGGTAATGAAAAACTGTTTTTT.

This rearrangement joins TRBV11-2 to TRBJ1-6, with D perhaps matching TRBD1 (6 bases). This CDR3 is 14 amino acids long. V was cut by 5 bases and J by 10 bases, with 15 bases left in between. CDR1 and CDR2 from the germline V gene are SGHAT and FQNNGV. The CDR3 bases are TGTGCCAGCAGCCTACAAACAGGGAACTCACCCCTCCACTTT. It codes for CASSLQTGNSPLHF.

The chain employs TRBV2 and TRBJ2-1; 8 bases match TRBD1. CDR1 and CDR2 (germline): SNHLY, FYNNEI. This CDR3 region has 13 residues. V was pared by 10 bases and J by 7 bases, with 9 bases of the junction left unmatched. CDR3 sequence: CATGEDRVNEQFF. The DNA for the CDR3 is TGTGCCACAGGAGAGGACAGGGTTAATGAGCAGTTCTTC.

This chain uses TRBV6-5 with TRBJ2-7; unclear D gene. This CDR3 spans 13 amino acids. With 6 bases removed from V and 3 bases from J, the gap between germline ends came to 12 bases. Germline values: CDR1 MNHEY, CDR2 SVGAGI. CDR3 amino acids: CASRRAVHYEQYF. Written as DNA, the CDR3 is TGTGCCAGCAGAAGAGCAGTCCACTACGAGCAGTACTTC.

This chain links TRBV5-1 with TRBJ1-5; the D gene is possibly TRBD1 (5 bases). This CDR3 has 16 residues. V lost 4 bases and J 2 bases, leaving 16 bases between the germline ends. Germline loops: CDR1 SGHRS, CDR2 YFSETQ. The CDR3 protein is CASSPGPREGNQPQHF. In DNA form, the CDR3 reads TGCGCCAGCAGCCCAGGCCCCAGGGAGGGCAATCAGCCCCAGCATTTT.

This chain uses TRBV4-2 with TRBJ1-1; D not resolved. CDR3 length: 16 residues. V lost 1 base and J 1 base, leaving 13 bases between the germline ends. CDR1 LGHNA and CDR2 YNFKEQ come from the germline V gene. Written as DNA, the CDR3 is TGTGCCAGCAGCCAAGTTGTGGCGGCTCGGAACACTGAAGCTTTCTTT. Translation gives CASSQVVAARNTEAFF.